The 24 T cell receptor beta chains listed next were all sequenced from one sample in a study of blood T cells in healthy people across ages. Using a J-beta primer mix together with a sample-barcoded 5' primer, a second PCR was run for about 6 to 12 cycles. Using its own MiXCR run on the 5' RACE reads, TCRdb lists one record per CDR3 protein. Of 780,000 or so distinct CDR3 sequences in the sample, roughly 53% are singletons; the top ten hold 40% to 50%. The sample was blood. These receptors all stem from an older man in good health.

This clonotype was recorded a few times. The chain combines TRBV20-1 with TRBJ2-7, with D uncertain. Germline V lookup: CDR1 DFQATT, CDR2 SNEGSKA (reference sequence). V was pared by 3 bases and J by 1 base, with 13 bases between. The CDR3 runs to 14 residues. The CDR3 sequence: CSASFPGQSYEQYF. CDR3 in DNA: TGCAGTGCTAGTTTTCCCGGTCAGTCCTACGAGCAGTACTTC.

The chain carries TRBV5-1 and TRBJ2-1; D remains ambiguous. Germline V gene lookup returns CDR1 SGHRS and CDR2 YFSETQ. Between the trimmed V and J ends, which lost 4 bases and 0 bases, there was a span of 14 bases. This CDR3 is built from 16 residues. CDR3 region: CASSASSVASYNEQFF. CDR3 nucleotide sequence: TGCGCCAGCAGCGCCTCCTCGGTTGCCTCCTACAATGAGCAGTTCTTC.

The gene calls are TRBV7-2 and TRBJ2-3; D is perhaps TRBD2 (6 bases). The CDR3 loop spans 15 amino acids. The V gene's germline CDR1 is SGHTA and CDR2 FQGNSA. V dropped 4 bases and J dropped 14 bases, with 25 bases sitting between them. Here the CDR3 DNA reads TGTGCCAGCAGCTCTGTGGGGGAGGCTCACAGATACACGTATTTT. Translation gives CASSSVGEAHRYTYF.

This clonotype was seen more than once but under ten times. The rearrangement links TRBV9 to TRBJ2-3; 10 nucleotides match TRBD2. The germline gives CDR1 SGDLS, CDR2 YYNGEE. This CDR3 comprises 15 residues. The J segment lost 5 bases and the V segment lost 4 bases, leaving 7 bases of the junction unmatched. For the CDR3, the DNA is TGTGCCAGCAGCCCCCGGACTAGCGGAGGAGATACGCAGTATTTT. This translates into CASSPRTSGGDTQYF.

Only a few counts were recorded for this clonotype. The chain couples TRBV10-3 to TRBJ2-7, with TRBD2 as a possible D gene (5 bases). V was cut by 5 bases and J by 0 bases, with 11 bases left in between. Germline CDR1 ENHRY, CDR2 SYGVKD. This CDR3 is 14 amino acids long. The CDR3 DNA reads TGTGCCATCAGTTCACCCCGGGACTCCTACGAGCAGTACTTC. As protein: CAISSPRDSYEQYF.

The rearrangement joins TRBV2 to TRBJ2-5, with 9 bases aligning to TRBD2. From germline, CDR1 is SNHLY and CDR2 FYNNEI. With 4 bases clipped from V and 11 bases from J, the junction kept 11 bases outside the gene matches. CDR3 length: 14 amino acids. CDR3 amino acids: CASSATSGYNEQYF. In DNA, the CDR3 is TGTGCCAGCAGTGCGACTAGCGGATACAATGAGCAGTACTTC. Full variable domain (rest looked up from reference TRBV2 and TRBJ2-5): EPEVTQTPSHQVTQMGQEVILRCVPISNHLYFYWYRQILGQKVEFLVSFYNNEISEKSEIFDDQFSVERPDGSNFTLKIRSTKLEDSAMYFCASSATSGYNEQYFGPGTRLLVL.

The V and J genes are TRBV7-3 and TRBJ1-1; D is undetermined. The CDR3 extends over 14 amino acids. Germline V gives CDR1 SGHTA, CDR2 FQGTGA. The ends were cut back, 0 bases at V and 2 bases at J, with 7 bases in the middle. The CDR3 region is CASSLTGFNTEAFF. The CDR3 DNA follows: TGTGCCAGCAGCTTAACCGGTTTTAACACTGAAGCTTTCTTT.

J is TRBJ2-3 and V is TRBV5-1; D not certain. The CDR3 loop spans 15 amino acids. Per the germline V gene, CDR1 is SGHRS and CDR2 is YFSETQ. V dropped 4 bases and J dropped 5 bases, with 17 bases sitting between them. CDR3 coding DNA: TGCGCCAGCAGCCTGGCGGCTCCCGCCGGAGATACGCAGTATTTT. Translation: CASSLAAPAGDTQYF.

The sample holds a few counts of this clonotype. The chain couples TRBV5-5 to TRBJ2-3; D remains ambiguous. Germline V gene sequence: CDR1 SGHKS, CDR2 YYEKEE (reference sequence). The CDR3 totals 12 residues. The V end lost 1 base, the J end lost 6 bases, and 6 bases lay between the germline ends. CDR3 protein: CASSLWVDTQYF. The CDR3 region has the DNA TGTGCCAGCAGCTTGTGGGTTGATACGCAGTATTTT.

This clonotype showed up many times. This chain links TRBV9 with TRBJ2-7; 9 bases agree with TRBD1. The germline CDR1 and CDR2 sequences are SGDLS and YYNGEE. The J segment lost 5 bases and the V segment lost 3 bases, leaving 6 bases of the junction unmatched. This CDR3 is 14 amino acids long. CDR3 sequence reads: CASSAWDRAHEQYF. The CDR3 DNA is TGTGCCAGCAGCGCCTGGGACAGGGCCCACGAGCAGTACTTC.

In its sample, this clonotype was seen a few times. The chain joins TRBV7-2 to TRBJ2-5; TRBD2 matches 14 bases. The V gene's germline CDR1 is SGHTA and CDR2 FQGNSA. The CDR3 sequence is 18 residues long. The trim removed 5 bases at V and 5 bases at J, leaving 13 bases unmatched. The CDR3 protein is CASSLPRLAGGPGETQYF. CDR3 DNA: TGTGCCAGCAGCCTCCCCAGACTAGCGGGAGGGCCTGGGGAGACCCAGTACTTC.

This clonotype was recorded a few times. The chain joins TRBV20-1 to TRBJ2-7, with 9 bases fitting TRBD2. The CDR3 runs to 14 residues. Germline V CDR1 and CDR2: DFQATT, SNEGSKA (reference sequence). The J segment lost 4 bases and the V segment lost 2 bases, leaving 6 bases of the junction unmatched. CDR3 sequence reads: CSARRSAGGYEQYF. CDR3 DNA: TGCAGTGCTAGACGCTCAGCGGGAGGTTACGAGCAGTACTTC.

This clonotype was seen more than once but under ten times. The chain recombines TRBV3-1 with TRBJ2-4; D may be TRBD1 or TRBD2 (6 bases each). The CDR3 contains 16 residues. Germline V gene data show CDR1 as LGHDT and CDR2 as YNNKEL (reference sequence). The V end lost 1 base, the J end lost 0 bases, and 10 bases lay between the germline ends. The CDR3 spells CASSQGGAEAKNIQYF. In DNA form, the CDR3 reads TGTGCCAGCAGCCAAGGGGGGGCCGAAGCCAAAAACATTCAGTACTTC.

This clonotype was recorded a few times. This sequence joins TRBV7-3 and TRBJ2-3; 7 bases match TRBD2. The CDR3 contains 14 residues. V dropped 2 bases and J dropped 6; count of bases not matched to a gene: 5. Germline V gene lookup returns CDR1 SGHTA and CDR2 FQGTGA. Here the CDR3 DNA reads TGTGCCAGCAGCTTAGGGAGGGCCTCCGATACGCAGTATTTT. Protein sequence: CASSLGRASDTQYF.

This clonotype was detected ten times or more. This rearrangement joins TRBV9 to TRBJ2-1, with TRBD2 matching 11 bases. This CDR3 is built from 16 residues. CDR1 SGDLS and CDR2 YYNGEE come from the germline V gene. V lost 3 bases and J lost 7; bases outside the gene matches: 9. The CDR3 sequence: CASSALAGGPGNEQFF. The CDR3 coding sequence is TGTGCCAGCAGCGCCTTAGCGGGAGGGCCTGGAAATGAGCAGTTCTTC.

This clonotype was observed a few times. V is TRBV28 and J is TRBJ2-5; 9 nucleotides line up with TRBD1. Germline CDR1 and CDR2: MDHEN and SYDVKM. The CDR3 is 15 residues long. Germline trimming cut 5 bases from V and 5 bases from J; bases unmatched to any gene: 9. For the CDR3, the DNA is TGTGCCAGCAGTGCCCGGGACAGGGATAGGGAGACCCAGTACTTC. It is translated as CASSARDRDRETQYF.

This chain joins TRBV9 and TRBJ2-5; 11 nucleotides agree with TRBD2. TRBJ2-7 matches the DNA end more closely, so the J call is doubtful. CDR1 and CDR2 (germline): SGDLS, YYNGEE. The CDR3 spans 15 residues. This CDR3 is CASSPRLAGSHEQYF. DNA of the CDR3: TGTGCCAGCAGCCCTCGACTAGCGGGATCCCACGAGCAGTACTTC.

The J gene is TRBJ1-5, the V gene TRBV20-1; D remains ambiguous. This CDR3 spans 15 amino acids. CDR1 and CDR2 from the germline V gene are DFQATT and SNEGSKA (reference sequence). The ends were cut back, 1 base at V and 0 bases at J, with 10 bases in the middle. In nucleotides, the CDR3 is TGCAGTGCTAGAGTTGTTGAAAGTAGCAATCAGCCCCAGCATTTT. It translates to CSARVVESSNQPQHF.

The chain carries TRBV4-1 and TRBJ2-3; tentative D call: TRBD2 (5 bases). Germline V lookup: CDR1 MGHRA, CDR2 YSYEKL. Trimming stripped 1 base from V and 14 bases from J, with 22 bases between. The CDR3 spans 15 residues. The CDR3: CASSQGGPGNRYAYF. The CDR3 region has the DNA TGCGCCAGCAGCCAAGGAGGGCCGGGGAACAGATACGCGTATTTT.

The chain couples TRBV29-1 to TRBJ1-2; D remains unclear. V shed 7 bases and J shed 4 bases, with 22 bases lying between them. From germline, CDR1 is SQVTM and CDR2 ANQGSEA. The CDR3 consists of 15 residues. CDR3 DNA: TGCAGCGGTTACGGACTCAGAGGCTCAGGCTATGGCTACACCTTC. Its translation: CSGYGLRGSGYGYTF.

In the case of this clonotype: A much larger clone is a single base away; this may be a read error. The rearrangement uses TRBV5-1 and TRBJ2-7; D possibly uses TRBD1 or TRBD2 (5 bases each). CDR1 is SGHRS and CDR2 is YFSETQ in the germline V gene. The CDR3 loop spans 15 amino acids. The CDR3, as DNA: TGCGTCAGCAGCTTAGCCGGGACCGCTTCCTACGAGCAGTACTTC. Protein sequence: CVSSLAGTASYEQYF.

V usage is TRBV10-3 and J usage is TRBJ2-5; D remains ambiguous. The germline V gene has CDR1 ENHRY and CDR2 SYGVKD. CDR3 length: 11 residues. V was trimmed by 8 bases and J by 0 bases, leaving 4 bases between them. The CDR3 bases are TGTGCCATCGGGTACCAAGAGACCCAGTACTTC. Residues: CAIGYQETQYF.

This sequence joins TRBV20-1 and TRBJ2-1; 7 nucleotides match TRBD2. Germline V gene sequence: CDR1 DFQATT, CDR2 SNEGSKA (reference sequence). This CDR3 contains 14 residues. The V and J ends lost 2 bases and 4 bases, in that order; junction bases with no gene match: 5. Here the CDR3 reads CSARSGTLYNEQFF. The CDR3 DNA is TGCAGTGCTAGAAGCGGGACCTTATACAATGAGCAGTTCTTC.

The chain links TRBV25-1 to TRBJ2-1; 13 positions agree with TRBD2. The V gene's germline CDR1 is MGHDK and CDR2 SYGVNS. CDR3 length equals 14 residues. V trimming: 7 bases; J trimming: 8 bases; junction bases outside the gene matches: 5. CDR3 nucleotides: TGTGCCAGCACACTAGCGGGAGGGAACGATGAGCAGTTCTTC. Translated, it gives CASTLAGGNDEQFF.